Presented here are 6 T cell receptor beta chains from one specimen sequenced in a study of graft-versus-host responses after intestinal transplantation (dated by TCRdb to about 2021). The sample's time point label, in plain terms: cells obtained before transplantation from donor or recipient. Library preparation was by the immunoSEQ multiplex PCR assay. As stored in TCRdb, this immuneACCESS dataset retains in-frame rearrangements with V and J assigned. A fraction of the clones does not appear; measured against another copy, unresolved V genes explain less than half of the discrepancy, and the remainder lacks a known reason. This sample holds 96,000 or so clones; around 90% were observed only once. The ten largest clones take up roughly 0.17% of the sample. These receptors' targets are unknown. The sequencing used unstimulated CD4+ T cells sorted from spleen or lymph node cells, collected before intestinal transplant. The receptors derive from a human donor who received an intestinal transplant.

The V and J genes are TRBV5-6 and TRBJ1-6; unclear D gene. This CDR3 is 18 amino acids long. Germline lookup yields CDR1 SGHDT and CDR2 YYEEEE. V was pared by 4 bases and J by 2 bases, with 19 bases between. Here the CDR3 reads CASSVLKSRGTYNSPLHF. Written as DNA, the CDR3 is TGTGCCAGCAGCGTATTAAAAAGTCGGGGTACCTATAATTCACCCCTCCACTTT.

The rearrangement joins TRBV30 to TRBJ2-7; TRBD1 is a possible D gene (6 bases). Germline CDR1 reads GTSNPN; CDR2 reads SVGIG (reference sequence). The CDR3 is made up of 16 amino acids. The V and J ends lost 3 bases and 0 bases respectively, with 18 bases between them. CDR3 amino acids: CAWRATNRAFSYEQYF. The DNA of the CDR3 is TGTGCCTGGAGGGCTACCAACAGGGCCTTCTCCTACGAGCAGTACTTC. Full variable domain (rest looked up from reference TRBV30 and TRBJ2-7): SQTIHQWPATLVQPVGSPLSLECTVEGTSNPNLYWYRQAAGRGLQLLFYSVGIGQISSEVPQNLSASRPQDRQFILSSKKLLLSDSGFYLCAWRATNRAFSYEQYFGPGTRLTVT.

The genes are TRBV5-1 and TRBJ2-1, with TRBD1 matching 7 bases. There are 14 residues in the CDR3. Germline CDR1 SGHRS, CDR2 YFSETQ. J gave up 8 bases and V 5 bases, and 10 bases lay outside the gene matches. The CDR3 protein is CASSSAQGVYEQFF. CDR3 sequence (DNA): TGCGCCAGCAGTTCAGCTCAGGGGGTATATGAGCAGTTCTTC.

This clone has just one count. The chain uses TRBV6-6 and TRBJ1-6; TRBD1 agrees at 8 bases. This CDR3 contains 14 residues. The germline CDR1 and CDR2 sequences are MNHNY and SVGAGI (reference sequence). V lost 8 bases and J lost 8; bases outside the gene matches: 8. The DNA for the CDR3 is TGTGCCAGCCACAGGGGGGCATGGCATTCACCCCTCCACTTT. This sequence encodes CASHRGAWHSPLHF.

This chain connects TRBV11-3 to TRBJ2-2; 8 bases fit TRBD1. The CDR3 sequence is 15 residues long. Per germline, CDR1 SGHNT and CDR2 YENEEA. V shed 5 bases, J shed 6 bases, and the junction held 8 bases outside the gene matches. CDR3 sequence: CASSTGQGWAGELFF. The DNA for the CDR3 is TGTGCCAGCAGCACAGGACAGGGTTGGGCCGGGGAGCTGTTTTTT.

The CDR3: CASSTQGISTEAFF. Written as DNA, the CDR3 is TGTGCCAGTAGTACTCAGGGGATCAGCACTGAAGCTTTCTTT. The chain combines TRBV19 with TRBJ1-1, with a tentative D call TRBD1 (6 bases). In germline, CDR1 is LNHDA, CDR2 SQIVND (reference sequence). V shed 4 bases and J shed 4 bases, with 13 bases lying between them. The CDR3 runs to 14 residues.